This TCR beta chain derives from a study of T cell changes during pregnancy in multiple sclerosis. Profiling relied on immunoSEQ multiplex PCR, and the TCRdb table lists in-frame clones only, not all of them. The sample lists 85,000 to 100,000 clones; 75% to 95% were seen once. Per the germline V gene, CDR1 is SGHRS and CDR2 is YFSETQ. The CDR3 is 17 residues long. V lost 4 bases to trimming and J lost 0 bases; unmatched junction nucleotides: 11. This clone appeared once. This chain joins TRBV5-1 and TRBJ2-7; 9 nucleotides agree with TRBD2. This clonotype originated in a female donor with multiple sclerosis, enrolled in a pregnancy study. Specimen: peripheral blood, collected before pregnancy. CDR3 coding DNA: TGCGCCAGCAGCACGGTGGCTAGCGGGGTGAGCTCCTACGAGCAGTACTTC. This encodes CASSTVASGVSSYEQYF.